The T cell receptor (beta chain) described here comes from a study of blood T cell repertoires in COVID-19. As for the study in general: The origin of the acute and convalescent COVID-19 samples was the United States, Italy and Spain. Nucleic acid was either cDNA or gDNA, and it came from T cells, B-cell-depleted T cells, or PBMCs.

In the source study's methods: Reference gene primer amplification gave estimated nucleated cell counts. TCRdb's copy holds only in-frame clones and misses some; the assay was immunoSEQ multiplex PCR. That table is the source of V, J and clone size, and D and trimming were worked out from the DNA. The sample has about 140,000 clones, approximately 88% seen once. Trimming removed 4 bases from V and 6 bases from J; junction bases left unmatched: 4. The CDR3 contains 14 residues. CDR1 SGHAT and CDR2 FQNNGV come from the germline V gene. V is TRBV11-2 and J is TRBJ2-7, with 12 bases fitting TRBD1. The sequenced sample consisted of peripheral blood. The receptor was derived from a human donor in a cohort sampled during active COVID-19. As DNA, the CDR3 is TGTGCCAGCAGCTACCGGGACAGGGGGCTCGAGCAGTACTTC. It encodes CASSYRDRGLEQYF.